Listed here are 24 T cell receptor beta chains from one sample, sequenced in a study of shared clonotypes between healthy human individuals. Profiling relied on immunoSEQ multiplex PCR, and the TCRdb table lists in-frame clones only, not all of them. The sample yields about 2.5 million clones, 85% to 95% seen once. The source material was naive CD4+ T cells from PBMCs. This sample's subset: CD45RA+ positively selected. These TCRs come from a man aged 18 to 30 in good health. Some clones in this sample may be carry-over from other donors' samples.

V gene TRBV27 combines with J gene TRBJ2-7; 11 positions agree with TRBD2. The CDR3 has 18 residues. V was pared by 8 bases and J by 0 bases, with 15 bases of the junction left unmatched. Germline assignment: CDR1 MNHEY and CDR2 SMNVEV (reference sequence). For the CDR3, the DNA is TGTGCCAGCGCCCCGTCGGGCAGACTAGCGGGAAACTCCTACGAGCAGTACTTC. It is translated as CASAPSGRLAGNSYEQYF.

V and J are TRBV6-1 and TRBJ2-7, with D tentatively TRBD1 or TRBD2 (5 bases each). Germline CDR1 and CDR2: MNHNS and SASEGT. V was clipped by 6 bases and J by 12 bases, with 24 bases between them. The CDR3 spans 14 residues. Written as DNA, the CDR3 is TGTGCCAGCAGCCTCGAATCCGGGGCGACTCATGGGTACTTC. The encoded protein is CASSLESGATHGYF.

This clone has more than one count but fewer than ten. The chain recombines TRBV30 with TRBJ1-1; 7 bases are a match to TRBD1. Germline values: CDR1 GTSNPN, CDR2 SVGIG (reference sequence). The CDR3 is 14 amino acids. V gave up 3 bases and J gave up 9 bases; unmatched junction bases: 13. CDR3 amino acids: CAWSGGQSFSQAFF. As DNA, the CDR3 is TGTGCCTGGAGCGGGGGACAGTCTTTCAGCCAAGCTTTCTTT.

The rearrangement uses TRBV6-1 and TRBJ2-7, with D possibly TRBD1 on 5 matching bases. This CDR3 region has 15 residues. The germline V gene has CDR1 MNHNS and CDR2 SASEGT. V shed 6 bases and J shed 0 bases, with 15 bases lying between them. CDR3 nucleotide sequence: TGTGCCAGCAGAATAACAGGTTCCCCCTCCTACGAGCAGTACTTC. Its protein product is CASRITGSPSYEQYF.

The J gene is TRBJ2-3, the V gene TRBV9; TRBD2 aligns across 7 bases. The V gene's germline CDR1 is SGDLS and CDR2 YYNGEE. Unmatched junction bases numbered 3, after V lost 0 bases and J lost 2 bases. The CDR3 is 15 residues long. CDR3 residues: CASSVAGGFTDTQYF. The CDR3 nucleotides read TGTGCCAGCAGCGTAGCGGGAGGATTCACAGATACGCAGTATTTT.

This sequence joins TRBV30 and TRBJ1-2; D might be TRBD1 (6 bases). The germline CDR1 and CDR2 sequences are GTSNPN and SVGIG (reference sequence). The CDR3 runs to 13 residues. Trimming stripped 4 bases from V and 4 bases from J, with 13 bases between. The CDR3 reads CAWNPGAVYGYTF. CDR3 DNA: TGTGCCTGGAACCCGGGGGCGGTCTATGGCTACACCTTC.

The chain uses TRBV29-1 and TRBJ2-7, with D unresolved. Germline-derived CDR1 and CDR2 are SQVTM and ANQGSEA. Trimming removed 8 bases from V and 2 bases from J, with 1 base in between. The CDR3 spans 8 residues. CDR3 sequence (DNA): TGCAGCCCCTACGAGCAGTACTTC. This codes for CSPYEQYF.

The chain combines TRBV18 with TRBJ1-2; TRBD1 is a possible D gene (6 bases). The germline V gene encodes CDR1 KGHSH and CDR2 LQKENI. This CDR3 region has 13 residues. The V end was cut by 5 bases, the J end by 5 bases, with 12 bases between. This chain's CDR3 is CASSNRDNYGYTF. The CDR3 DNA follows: TGTGCCAGCTCAAACAGGGATAATTATGGCTACACCTTC.

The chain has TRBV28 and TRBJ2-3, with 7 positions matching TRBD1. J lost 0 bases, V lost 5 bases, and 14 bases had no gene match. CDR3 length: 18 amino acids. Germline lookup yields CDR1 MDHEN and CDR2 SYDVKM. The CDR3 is CASSRVRQGVRSTDTQYF. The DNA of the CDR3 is TGTGCCAGCAGTAGGGTACGACAGGGTGTTCGTAGCACAGATACGCAGTATTTT.

The CDR3: CASSPVQGANTEAFF. For the CDR3, the DNA is TGTGCCAGCAGCCCCGTACAGGGGGCGAACACTGAAGCTTTCTTT. V usage is TRBV7-9 and J usage is TRBJ1-1; 9 bases line up with TRBD1. In germline, CDR1 is SEHNR, CDR2 FQNEAQ (reference sequence). The CDR3 has 15 amino acids. After removal of 5 bases from V and 1 base from J, the junction contained 5 bases not matched to a gene.

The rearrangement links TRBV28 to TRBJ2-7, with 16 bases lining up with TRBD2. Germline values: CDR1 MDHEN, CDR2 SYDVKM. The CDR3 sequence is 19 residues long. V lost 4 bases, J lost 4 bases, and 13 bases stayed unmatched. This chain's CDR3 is CASSSPPGLAGGPGYEQYF. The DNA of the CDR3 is TGTGCCAGCAGTTCCCCTCCGGGACTAGCGGGAGGGCCGGGATACGAGCAGTACTTC.

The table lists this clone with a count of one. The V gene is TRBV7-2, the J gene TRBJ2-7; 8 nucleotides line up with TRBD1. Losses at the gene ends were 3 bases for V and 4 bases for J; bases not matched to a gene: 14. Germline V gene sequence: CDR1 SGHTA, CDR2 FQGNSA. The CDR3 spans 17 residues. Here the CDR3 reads CASSLDRQGAIVYEQYF. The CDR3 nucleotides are TGTGCCAGCAGCTTGGACCGTCAGGGGGCTATAGTGTACGAGCAGTACTTC.

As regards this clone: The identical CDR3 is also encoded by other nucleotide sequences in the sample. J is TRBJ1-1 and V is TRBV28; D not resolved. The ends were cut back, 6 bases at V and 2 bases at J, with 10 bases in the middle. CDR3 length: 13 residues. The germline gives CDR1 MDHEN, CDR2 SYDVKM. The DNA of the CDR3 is TGTGCCAGCAGGAGTGGAGGAAACACTGAAGCTTTCTTT. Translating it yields CASRSGGNTEAFF.

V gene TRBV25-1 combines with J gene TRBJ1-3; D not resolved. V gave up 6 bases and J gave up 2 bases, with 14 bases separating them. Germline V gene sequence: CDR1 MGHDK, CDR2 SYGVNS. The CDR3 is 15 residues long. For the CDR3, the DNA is TGTGCCAGCAGCCAGAAAGGAGGAGCTGGAAACACCATATATTTT. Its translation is CASSQKGGAGNTIYF.

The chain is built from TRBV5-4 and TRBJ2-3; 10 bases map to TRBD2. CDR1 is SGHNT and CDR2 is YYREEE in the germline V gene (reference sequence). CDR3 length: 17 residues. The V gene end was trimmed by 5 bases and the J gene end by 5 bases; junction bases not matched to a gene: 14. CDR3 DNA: TGTGCCAGCAGTAACCAGCGGGAGGGCCCGGGAGGAGATACGCAGTATTTT. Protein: CASSNQREGPGGDTQYF.

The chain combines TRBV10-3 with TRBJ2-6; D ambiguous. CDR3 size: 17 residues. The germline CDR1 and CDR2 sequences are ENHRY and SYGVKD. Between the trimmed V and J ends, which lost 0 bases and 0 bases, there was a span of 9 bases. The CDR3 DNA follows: TGTGCCATCAGTGAGTCGACTCGGGCCTCTGGGGCCAACGTCCTGACTTTC. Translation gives CAISESTRASGANVLTF.

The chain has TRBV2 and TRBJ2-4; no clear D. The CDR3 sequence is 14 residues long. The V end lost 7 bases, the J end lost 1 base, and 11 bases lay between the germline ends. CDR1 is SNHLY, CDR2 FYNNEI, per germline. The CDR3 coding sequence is TGTGCCAGCAAACGACTTGGGGCCAAAAACATTCAGTACTTC. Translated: CASKRLGAKNIQYF.

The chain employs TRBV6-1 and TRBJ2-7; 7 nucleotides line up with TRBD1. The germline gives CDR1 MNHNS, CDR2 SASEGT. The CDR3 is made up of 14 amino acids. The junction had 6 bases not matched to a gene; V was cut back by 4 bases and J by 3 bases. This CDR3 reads CASSVQGYVYEQYF. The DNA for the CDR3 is TGTGCCAGCAGTGTACAGGGGTACGTCTACGAGCAGTACTTC.

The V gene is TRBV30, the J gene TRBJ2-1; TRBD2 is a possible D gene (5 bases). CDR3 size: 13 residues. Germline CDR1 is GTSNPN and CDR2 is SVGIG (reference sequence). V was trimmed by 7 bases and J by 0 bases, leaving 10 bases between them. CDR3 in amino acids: CASSAGSYNEQFF. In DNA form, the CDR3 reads TGTGCCTCATCCGCGGGCTCCTACAATGAGCAGTTCTTC.

The CDR3 loop is CASSSGLAGVRTGELFF. CDR3 bases: TGTGCCAGCAGCTCGGGGCTAGCGGGAGTTAGGACCGGGGAGCTGTTTTTT. The rearrangement links TRBV7-2 to TRBJ2-2; 10 bases fit TRBD2. Germline-derived CDR1 and CDR2 are SGHTA and FQGNSA. The CDR3 totals 17 residues. The ends lost 4 bases at V and 5 bases at J; junction bases unmatched: 10.

The CDR3 DNA reads as TGTGCCAGTAGTAAAGACAGGGAGGGCAATCAGCCCCAGCATTTT. It encodes CASSKDREGNQPQHF. The chain joins TRBV19 to TRBJ1-5, with TRBD1 matching 7 bases. The trim removed 4 bases at V and 2 bases at J, leaving 5 bases unmatched. The CDR3 sequence is 15 residues long. CDR1 is LNHDA, CDR2 SQIVND, per germline (reference sequence).

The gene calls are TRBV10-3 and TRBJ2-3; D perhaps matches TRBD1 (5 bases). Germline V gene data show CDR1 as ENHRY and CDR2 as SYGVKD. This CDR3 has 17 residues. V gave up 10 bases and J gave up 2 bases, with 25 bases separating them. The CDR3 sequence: CATKRFGPGSSTDTQYF. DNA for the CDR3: TGTGCCACCAAGAGATTCGGCCCAGGGTCGTCCACAGATACGCAGTATTTT.

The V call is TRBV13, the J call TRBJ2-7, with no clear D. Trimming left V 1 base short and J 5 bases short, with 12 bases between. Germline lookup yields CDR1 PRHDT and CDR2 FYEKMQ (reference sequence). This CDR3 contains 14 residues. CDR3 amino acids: CASSLERTTDEQYF. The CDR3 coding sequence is TGTGCCAGCAGCTTAGAGAGAACGACCGACGAGCAGTACTTC.

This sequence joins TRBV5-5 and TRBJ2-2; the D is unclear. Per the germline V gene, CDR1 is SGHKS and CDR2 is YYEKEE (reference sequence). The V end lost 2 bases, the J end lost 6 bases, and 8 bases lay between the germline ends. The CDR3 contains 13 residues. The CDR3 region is CASSFSTAGELFF. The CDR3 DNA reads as TGTGCCAGCAGCTTTAGTACCGCCGGGGAGCTGTTTTTT.